One sample yielded the 5 T cell receptor beta chains listed below, sequenced in a study of spatial heterogeneity in lung cancer. Time point: sample taken at primary tumor resection. MiXCR was run by TCRdb on the 5' RACE reads, yielding one entry per CDR3 protein. The table lists 40,000 to 45,000 distinct CDR3 sequences, 6.5% to 7% of them singletons. The specimen was PBMCs, collected at surgery. These receptors all come from a female donor with early-stage non-small cell lung cancer.

This clonotype has at least ten counts. The chain joins TRBV20-1 to TRBJ2-4; D tentatively reads TRBD1 or TRBD2 (5 bases each). The CDR3 sequence is 15 residues long. The germline CDR1 and CDR2 sequences are DFQATT and SNEGSKA (reference sequence). V was trimmed by 4 bases and J by 4 bases, leaving 17 bases between them. Here the CDR3 reads CSAKGQRGKKNIQYF. As DNA, the CDR3 is TGCAGTGCTAAGGGCCAGAGGGGCAAAAAAAACATTCAGTACTTC.

The chain joins TRBV4-3 to TRBJ1-2; D possibly corresponds to TRBD1 (6 bases). Trimming removed 1 base at V and 7 bases at J, with 13 bases between. The CDR3 length is 14 residues. Per the germline V gene, CDR1 is LGHNA and CDR2 is YSLEER. The CDR3 coding sequence is TGCGCCAGCAGCCAAGCTGGGGGGGCCCGTGGCTACACCTTC. Amino acids: CASSQAGGARGYTF.

Many counts were recorded for this clonotype. The chain is built from TRBV7-2 and TRBJ2-4, with 7 bases aligning to TRBD1. The V and J ends lost 0 bases and 1 base, in that order; junction bases with no gene match: 3. Per germline, CDR1 SGHTA and CDR2 FQGNSA. The CDR3 contains 16 residues. In nucleotides, the CDR3 is TGTGCCAGCAGCTTAGCCGGGACAGCCGCCAAAAACATTCAGTACTTC. Translating it yields CASSLAGTAAKNIQYF. Full variable domain (outside the CDR3, taken from reference TRBV7-2 and TRBJ2-4): GAGVSQSPSNKVTEKGKDVELRCDPISGHTALYWYRQSLGQGLEFLIYFQGNSAPDKSGLPSDRFSAERTGGSVSTLTIQRTQQEDSAVYLCASSLAGTAAKNIQYFGAGTRLSVL.

This clonotype was observed many times. The chain links TRBV5-1 to TRBJ1-1; D remains unclear. The germline V gene encodes CDR1 SGHRS and CDR2 YFSETQ. V lost 0 bases to trimming and J lost 1 base, with 7 bases between them. The CDR3 extends over 14 amino acids. Here the CDR3 DNA reads TGCGCCAGCAGCTTGGTTCCGGGGAACACTGAAGCTTTCTTT. Residues: CASSLVPGNTEAFF. Drawing the rest from reference TRBV5-1 and TRBJ1-1, the complete variable domain is KAGVTQTPRYLIKTRGQQVTLSCSPISGHRSVSWYQQTPGQGLQFLFEYFSETQRNKGNFPGRFSGRQFSNSRSEMNVSTLELGDSALYLCASSLVPGNTEAFFGQGTRLTVV.

V gene TRBV24-1 combines with J gene TRBJ2-1, with D perhaps TRBD1 or TRBD2 (6 bases each). V lost 5 bases to trimming and J lost 8 bases, with 12 bases between them. This CDR3 has 13 amino acids. The V gene's germline CDR1 is KGHDR and CDR2 SFDVKD. CDR3 coding DNA: TGTGCCACCAGTGCCGACAGGAGGGATGAGCAGTTCTTC. It yields the protein CATSADRRDEQFF.